The present TCR beta chain was sequenced within a study of shared clonotypes between healthy human individuals. Study observations and caveats: Memory subsets generally showed smaller estimated richness than naive subsets did.

Recent acute infections and vaccinations were absent in the healthy HIV-negative adult donors. CD45RA+ naive and CD45RA-negative memory subsets were separated from CD4+ cells. Worth noting for this clone: The antigen is undetermined.

Here immunoSEQ multiplex PCR was the method, and the copy in TCRdb shows in-frame clones only, minus some. The data show around 2.1 million clones, approximately 96% seen once. This CDR3 is 13 amino acids long. V lost 4 bases to trimming and J lost 10 bases, with 14 bases between them. Germline-derived CDR1 and CDR2 are MNHNS and SASEGT. The chain joins TRBV6-1 to TRBJ1-5; D gene ambiguous. The clonotype originates from a man aged 18 to 29 in good health. The sample was naive CD4+ T cells sorted from blood. This sample's subset: CD45RA+ positively selected. CDR3 DNA sequence: TGTGCCAGCAGTGTGGGATTACTGACTCCCCAGCATTTT. It codes for CASSVGLLTPQHF.